This is a list of T cell receptor beta chains from one sample in a study of T cell responses to AZD1222 COVID-19 vaccine. TCRdb's table, derived via immunoSEQ multiplex PCR, lists solely in-frame clones and lacks some. The data show approximately 150,000 clones, roughly 90% seen once. Sequencing was performed on peripheral blood, taken 28 days after the second AZD1222 dose. These receptors were obtained from an adult who received the AZD1222 COVID-19 vaccine. The CDR3 runs from the conserved cysteine through the conserved F or W. The D gene is left open where the match is weak. Part of the rows lack a size; the others show once, few, many or a class for expanded clones.

CDR3 DNA: TGTGCCAGCAGCTTAGTTGGGACAGGGTACCAAGAGACCCAGTACTTC; CDR3 protein: CASSLVGTGYQETQYF; J gene: TRBJ2-5; clone size: once; V gene: TRBV7-8; D gene: TRBD1
CDR3 DNA: TGTGCCAGCAGCTTACAGATTAACACTGAAGCTTTCTTT; CDR3 protein: CASSLQINTEAFF; J gene: TRBJ1-1; clone size: NA; V gene: TRBV9; D gene: NA
CDR3 DNA: TGTGCCAGCTCACCTAGGACTATCAGTTACGAGCAGTACTTC; CDR3 protein: CASSPRTISYEQYF; J gene: TRBJ2-7; clone size: NA; V gene: TRBV18; D gene: NA
CDR3 DNA: TGTGCCAGTCAAAACCTTCGACAGGGGGCCCCCGGGGAGCTGTTTTTT; CDR3 protein: CASQNLRQGAPGELFF; J gene: TRBJ2-2; clone size: NA; V gene: TRBV19; D gene: TRBD1
CDR3 DNA: TGTGCCACCAGTGATCTTGACCGGGACAGGGGGTCGGTCGCTGAAGCTTTCTTT; CDR3 protein: CATSDLDRDRGSVAEAFF; J gene: TRBJ1-1; clone size: NA; V gene: TRBV24-1; D gene: TRBD1
CDR3 DNA: TGTGCCAGCAGTTACTCCCTCGGGTTGGGGGGAGGACCCCTCCACTTT; CDR3 protein: CASSYSLGLGGGPLHF; J gene: TRBJ1-6; clone size: NA; V gene: TRBV6-5; D gene: NA
CDR3 DNA: TGTGCCAGCAGCTTAGGTAGCTCTGGGGCCAACGTCCTGACTTTC; CDR3 protein: CASSLGSSGANVLTF; J gene: TRBJ2-6; clone size: NA; V gene: TRBV7-2; D gene: NA
CDR3 DNA: TGTGCCAGCAGCTTAGGCGGACAGGGCTTAGCCAAAAACATTCAGTACTTC; CDR3 protein: CASSLGGQGLAKNIQYF; J gene: TRBJ2-4; clone size: NA; V gene: TRBV7-2; D gene: TRBD1
CDR3 DNA: TGTGCCAGCAGTCTCCAGGGGATCAATGCCTCACCCCTCCACTTT; CDR3 protein: CASSLQGINASPLHF; J gene: TRBJ1-6; clone size: NA; V gene: TRBV27; D gene: NA
CDR3 DNA: TGCAGCGTCCGGGGGCCAAGCTCCTACGAGCAGTACTTC; CDR3 protein: CSVRGPSSYEQYF; J gene: TRBJ2-7; clone size: NA; V gene: TRBV29-1; D gene: NA
CDR3 DNA: TGCGCCAGCAGCCAAGATTTCGCGAGCCGGGGAACGTTC; CDR3 protein: CASSQDFASRGTF; J gene: TRBJ2-7; clone size: NA; V gene: TRBV4-1; D gene: NA
CDR3 DNA: TGTGCCAGCGGGCAAGAGACCCAGTACTTC; CDR3 protein: CASGQETQYF; J gene: TRBJ2-5; clone size: NA; V gene: TRBV25-1; D gene: NA
CDR3 DNA: TGTGCCACCAGTGATTTGAGGGCGGCACTCAATGAGCAGTTCTTC; CDR3 protein: CATSDLRAALNEQFF; J gene: TRBJ2-1; clone size: NA; V gene: TRBV24-1; D gene: NA
CDR3 DNA: TGTGCCAGCAGCCAAGATATTCTAGCAAGCAATGAGCAGTTCTTC; CDR3 protein: CASSQDILASNEQFF; J gene: TRBJ2-1; clone size: NA; V gene: TRBV4-2; D gene: NA
CDR3 DNA: TGTGCCAGCAGCTTTAGGTTGCGGGGAAGCGGAACGACTAGCACAGATACGCAGTATTTT; CDR3 protein: CASSFRLRGSGTTSTDTQYF; J gene: TRBJ2-3; clone size: NA; V gene: TRBV7-6; D gene: NA
CDR3 DNA: TGTGCCAGCAGCCAAGTATCAGGGATGTACGAGCAGTACTTC; CDR3 protein: CASSQVSGMYEQYF; J gene: TRBJ2-7; clone size: NA; V gene: TRBV5-6; D gene: NA
CDR3 DNA: TGTGCCAGCAGCTTAAGACTAGCGGACTCCTACGAGCAGTACTTC; CDR3 protein: CASSLRLADSYEQYF; J gene: TRBJ2-7; clone size: NA; V gene: TRBV11-2; D gene: TRBD2